The T cell receptor beta chain under discussion was sequenced for a study of blood T cell repertoires in COVID-19. For the study at large: COVID-19 samples, acute and convalescent, were from the United States, Italy and Spain.

V was cut by 4 bases and J by 4 bases, with 5 bases left in between. Germline V gives CDR1 MDHEN, CDR2 SYDVKM. The CDR3 totals 11 residues. Libraries were prepared by immunoSEQ multiplex PCR; TCRdb keeps only in-frame clonotypes and omits some of them. The table has more than 85,000 clones, more than 75% seen once. This clonotype originated in a middle-aged man with active or convalescent COVID-19. Sequencing was carried out using peripheral blood. V gene TRBV28 combines with J gene TRBJ2-7, with D unclear. The CDR3 bases are TGTGCCAGCAGTTCCAAATACGAGCAGTACTTC. This gives the protein CASSSKYEQYF.